The present T cell receptor beta chain was sequenced within a study of CD8 T cells in Susac syndrome. Per the germline V gene, CDR1 is LNHDA and CDR2 is SQIVND (reference sequence). The junction had 9 bases not matched to a gene; V was cut back by 7 bases and J by 4 bases. CDR3 length: 15 amino acids. About 0.45 to 1 ug RNA was reverse transcribed with random hexamers. An immunoSEQ multiplex PCR generated amplified TCR beta CDR3 products spanning 54 Vbeta and 13 Jbeta. TCRdb re-analysed the immunoSEQ multiplex PCR reads in MiXCR, keeping a single row per CDR3 protein. The sample shows more than 75,000 distinct CDR3 sequences, about 93% of them seen only once.

Sequencing used CD8+ T cells from PBMCs. The sequence was obtained from a human donor in good health. This chain joins TRBV19 and TRBJ2-1; TRBD2 aligns across 8 bases. This CDR3 is CASTAGGAEYNEQFF. In nucleotides, the CDR3 is TGTGCCAGTACCGCCGGGGGGGCGGAATACAATGAGCAGTTCTTC.